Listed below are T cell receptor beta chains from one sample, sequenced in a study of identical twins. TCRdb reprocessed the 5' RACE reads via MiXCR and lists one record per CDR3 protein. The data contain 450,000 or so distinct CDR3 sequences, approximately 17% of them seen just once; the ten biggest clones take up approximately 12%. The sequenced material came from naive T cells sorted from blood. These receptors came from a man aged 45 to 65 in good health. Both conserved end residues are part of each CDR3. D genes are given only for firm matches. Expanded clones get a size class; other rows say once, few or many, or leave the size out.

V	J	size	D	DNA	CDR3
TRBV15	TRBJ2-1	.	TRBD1	TGTGCCACCAGCAGAGAAGTCAGGACAGGGTTTGGTGAGCAGTTCTTC	CATSREVRTGFGEQFF
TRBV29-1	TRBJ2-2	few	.	TGCAGCGTTCCTCGGGACACCGGGGAGCTGTTTTTT	CSVPRDTGELFF
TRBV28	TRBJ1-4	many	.	TGTGCCAGCAGTTTAGGACTATTTACGACTAATGAAAAACTGTTTTTT	CASSLGLFTTNEKLFF
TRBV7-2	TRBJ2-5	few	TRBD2	TGTGCCAGCAGCTTAAGGGTAGCGGGGGGCGAGACCCAGTACTTC	CASSLRVAGGETQYF
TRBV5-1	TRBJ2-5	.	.	TGCGCCAGCAGCTTGTCCCCAGACCAAGAGACCCAGTACTTC	CASSLSPDQETQYF
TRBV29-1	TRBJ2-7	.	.	TGCAGCGTTGTTGGCAGTATTAACGAGCAGTACTTC	CSVVGSINEQYF
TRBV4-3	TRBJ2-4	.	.	TGCGCCAGCAGCCAAGGGGGCTCGGGAGCCAAAAACATTCAGTACTTC	CASSQGGSGAKNIQYF
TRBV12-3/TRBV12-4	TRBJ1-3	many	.	TGTGCCAGCAGCCCCCCTGGAAACACCATATATTTT	CASSPPGNTIYF
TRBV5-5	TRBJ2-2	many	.	TGTGCCAGCAGCCCTGGACCTTACACCGGGGAGCTGTTTTTT	CASSPGPYTGELFF
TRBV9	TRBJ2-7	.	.	TGTGCCAGCAGGCTAGCGAAATGCTCGGTCGAGCAGTACTTC	CASRLAKCSVEQYF
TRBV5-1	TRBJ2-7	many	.	TGCGCCAGCAGCTTGACCACGGGGCCCTACGAGCAGTACTTC	CASSLTTGPYEQYF
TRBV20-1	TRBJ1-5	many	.	TGCAGTGCAAACCCCCGGGACCTCATAGGGAATCAGCCCCAGCATTTT	CSANPRDLIGNQPQHF
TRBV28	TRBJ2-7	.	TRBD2	TGTGCCAGCAGAAGCGCGGGACTAGCGGGACCCTACGAGCAGTCCTTC	CASRSAGLAGPYEQSF
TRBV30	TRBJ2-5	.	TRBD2	TGTGCCTGGAGCACCGGGACTAGCGGGAGAGAGACCCAGTACTTC	CAWSTGTSGRETQYF
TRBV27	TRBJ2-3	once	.	TGTGCCAGCAGCCCTAGGATGGATACGCAGTATTTT	CASSPRMDTQYF
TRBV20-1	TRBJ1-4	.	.	TGCAGTGCTTCCCGGGAAGAGCAGAAACTGTTTTTT	CSASREEQKLFF
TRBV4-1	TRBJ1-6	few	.	TGCGCCAGCAGCCAAGATCTGGCAGGGACTAATTCACCCCTCCACTTT	CASSQDLAGTNSPLHF
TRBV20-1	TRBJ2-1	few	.	TGCAGTGCTAGAGATAAGTTGGCGGGGCGATACAATGAGCAGTTCTTC	CSARDKLAGRYNEQFF
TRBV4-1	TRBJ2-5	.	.	TGCGCCAGCAGCCAAGATGTGAGGGGGGAAGAGACCCAGTACTTC	CASSQDVRGEETQYF
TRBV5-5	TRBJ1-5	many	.	TGTGCCAGCAGCTTAGGACAGAGCAATCAGCCCCAGCATTTT	CASSLGQSNQPQHF
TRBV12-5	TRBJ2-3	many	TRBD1	TGTGCTAGTGGTTTGACAGGGGCTAGCACAGATACGCAGTATTTT	CASGLTGASTDTQYF
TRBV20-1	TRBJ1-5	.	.	TGCAGTGCTGGAAGACAGGTTAGCAATCAGCCCCAGCATTTT	CSAGRQVSNQPQHF
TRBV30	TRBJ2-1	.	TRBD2	TGTGCCTGGAAGGGTTCCGGACTAGCCTACAATGAGCAGTTCTTC	CAWKGSGLAYNEQFF
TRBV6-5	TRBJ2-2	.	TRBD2	TGTGCCAGCAGTTACTCGAGGCTGCGGGAGGGCCCTTGGACCGGGGAGCTGTTTTTT	CASSYSRLREGPWTGELFF
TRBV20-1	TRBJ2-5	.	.	TGCAGTGCCCTCCGCGGGGCACAAGAGACCCAGTACTTC	CSALRGAQETQYF
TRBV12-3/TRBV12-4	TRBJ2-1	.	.	TGTGCCAGCGCGGTAGGGTCCGGCTTCGGCTCCTACAATGAGCAGTTCTTC	CASAVGSGFGSYNEQFF
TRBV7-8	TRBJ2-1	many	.	TGTGCCAGCAGCTTAGATAGCCCATACAATGAGCAGTTCTTC	CASSLDSPYNEQFF
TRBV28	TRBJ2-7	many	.	TGTGCCAGCAGTCCCAGACACATCTCCTACGAGCAGTACTTC	CASSPRHISYEQYF
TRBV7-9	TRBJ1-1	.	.	TGTGCCAGCAGCTTCGGACAGAGGACTGAAGCTTTCTTT	CASSFGQRTEAFF
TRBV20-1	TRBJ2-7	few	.	TGCAGTGCTTTCTGGGACTTGCCCTACGAGCAGTACTTC	CSAFWDLPYEQYF
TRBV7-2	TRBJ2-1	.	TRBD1	TGTGCCAGCAGCTCAAACAGGGGGCTAGGCAATGAGCAGTTCTTC	CASSSNRGLGNEQFF